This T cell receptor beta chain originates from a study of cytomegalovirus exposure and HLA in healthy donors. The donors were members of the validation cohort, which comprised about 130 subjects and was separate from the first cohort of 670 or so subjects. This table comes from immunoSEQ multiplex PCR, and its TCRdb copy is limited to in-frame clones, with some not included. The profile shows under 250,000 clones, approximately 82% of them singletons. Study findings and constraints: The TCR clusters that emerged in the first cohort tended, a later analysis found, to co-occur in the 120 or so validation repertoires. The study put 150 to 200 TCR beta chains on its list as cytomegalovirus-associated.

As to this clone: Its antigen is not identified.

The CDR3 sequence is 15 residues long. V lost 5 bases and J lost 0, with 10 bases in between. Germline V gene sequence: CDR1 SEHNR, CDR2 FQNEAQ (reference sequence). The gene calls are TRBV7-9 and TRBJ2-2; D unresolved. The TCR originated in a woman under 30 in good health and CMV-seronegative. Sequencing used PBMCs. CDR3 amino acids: CASSRQEANTGELFF. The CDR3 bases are TGTGCCAGCAGCCGGCAGGAAGCGAACACCGGGGAGCTGTTTTTT.